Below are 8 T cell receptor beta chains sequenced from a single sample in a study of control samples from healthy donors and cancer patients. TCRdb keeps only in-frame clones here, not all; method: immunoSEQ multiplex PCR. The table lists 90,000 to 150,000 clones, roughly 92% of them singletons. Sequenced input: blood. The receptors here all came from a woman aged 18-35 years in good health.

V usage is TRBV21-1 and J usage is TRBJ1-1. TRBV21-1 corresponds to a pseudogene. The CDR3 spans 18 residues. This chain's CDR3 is CASSKVWCPTHRGHRAFF. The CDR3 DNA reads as TGTGCCAGCAGCAAAGTGTGGTGCCCGACTCATCGGGGGCACCGAGCTTTCTTT.

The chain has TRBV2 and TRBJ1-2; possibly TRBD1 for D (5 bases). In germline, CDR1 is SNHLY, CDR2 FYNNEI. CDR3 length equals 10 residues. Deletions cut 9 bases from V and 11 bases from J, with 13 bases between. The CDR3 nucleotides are TGTGCCAGGGGCTCAGGGAGGTACACCTTC. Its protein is CARGSGRYTF.

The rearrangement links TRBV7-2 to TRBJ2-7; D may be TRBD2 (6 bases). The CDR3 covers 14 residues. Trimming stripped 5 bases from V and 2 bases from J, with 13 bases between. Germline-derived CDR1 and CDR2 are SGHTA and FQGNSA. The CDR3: CASSHLAPPYEQYF. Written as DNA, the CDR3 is TGTGCCAGCAGCCACCTAGCGCCTCCCTACGAGCAGTACTTC.

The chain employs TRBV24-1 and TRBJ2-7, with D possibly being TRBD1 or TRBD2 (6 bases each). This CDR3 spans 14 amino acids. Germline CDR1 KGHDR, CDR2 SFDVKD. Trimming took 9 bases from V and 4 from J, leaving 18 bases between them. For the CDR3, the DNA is TGTGCCACCGCGGGACAAAATAACCAGTACGAGCAGTACTTC. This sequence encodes CATAGQNNQYEQYF.

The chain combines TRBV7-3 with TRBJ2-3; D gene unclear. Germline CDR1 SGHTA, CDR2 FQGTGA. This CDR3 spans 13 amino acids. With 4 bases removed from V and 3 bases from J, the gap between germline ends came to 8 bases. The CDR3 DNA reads TGTGCCAGCAGCTCCTCCTTTACAGATACGCAGTATTTT. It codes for CASSSSFTDTQYF. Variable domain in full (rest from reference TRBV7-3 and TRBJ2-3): GAGVSQTPSNKVTEKGKYVELRCDPISGHTALYWYRQSLGQGPEFLIYFQGTGAADDSGLPNDRFFAVRPEGSVSTLKIQRTERGDSAVYLCASSSSFTDTQYFGPGTRLTVL.

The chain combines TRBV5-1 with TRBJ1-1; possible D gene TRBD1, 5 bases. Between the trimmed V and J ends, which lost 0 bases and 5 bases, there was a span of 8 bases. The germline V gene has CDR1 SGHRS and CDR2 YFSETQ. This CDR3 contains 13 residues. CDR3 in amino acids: CASSLGRGTEAFF. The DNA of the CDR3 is TGCGCCAGCAGCTTGGGAAGGGGAACTGAAGCTTTCTTT.

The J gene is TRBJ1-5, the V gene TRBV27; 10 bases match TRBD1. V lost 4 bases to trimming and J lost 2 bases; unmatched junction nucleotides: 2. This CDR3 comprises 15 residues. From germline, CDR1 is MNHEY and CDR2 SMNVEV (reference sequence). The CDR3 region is CASSSGTGGNQPQHF. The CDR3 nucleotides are TGTGCCAGCAGTTCCGGGACAGGGGGCAATCAGCCCCAGCATTTT.

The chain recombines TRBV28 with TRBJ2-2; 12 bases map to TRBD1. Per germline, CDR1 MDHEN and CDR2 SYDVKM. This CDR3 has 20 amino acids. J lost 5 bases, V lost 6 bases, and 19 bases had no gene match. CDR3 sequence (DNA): TGTGCCAGCAGCAGTCCCCCGGGACAGGGGGCCGCTTGGGGGACCGGGGAGCTGTTTTTT. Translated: CASSSPPGQGAAWGTGELFF.